Listed here are 11 T cell receptor beta chains from one sample, sequenced in a study of OX40 agonist ivuxolimab in advanced cancers. This table comes from immunoSEQ multiplex PCR, and its TCRdb copy is limited to in-frame clones, with some not included. The data show around 100,000 clones, 85% to 95% seen once. The sample in question was CD4+ or CD8+ T cells sorted from blood, obtained in a trial of the OX40 agonist ivuxolimab. The receptor source for this set is an adult with an advanced solid tumor such as melanoma, head and neck, liver or kidney cancer.

The chain joins TRBV19 to TRBJ1-1, with D tentatively TRBD1 (5 bases). V lost 1 base and J lost 0, with 9 bases in between. The CDR3 runs 15 residues. In germline, CDR1 is LNHDA, CDR2 SQIVND (reference sequence). CDR3 bases: TGTGCCAGTAGTATAGGTTCAGGGATGAACACTGAAGCTTTCTTT. Translation gives CASSIGSGMNTEAFF.

The chain is built from TRBV7-8 and TRBJ1-5, with 7 bases aligning to TRBD1. The germline gives CDR1 SGHVS, CDR2 FQNEAQ. The CDR3 spans 16 residues. The V segment lost 1 base and the J segment 4 bases; nucleotides outside the gene matches: 7. The CDR3, as DNA: TGTGCCAGCAGCTTAGAGGGACAGCAAGTGAATCAGCCCCAGCATTTT. Translated, it gives CASSLEGQQVNQPQHF.

This clone was counted between two and nine times. The rearrangement uses TRBV7-2 and TRBJ2-1; TRBD1 or TRBD2 may be the D gene (5 bases each). The CDR3 totals 14 residues. CDR1 is SGHTA, CDR2 FQGNSA, per germline. Trimming removed 5 bases at V and 9 bases at J, with 17 bases between. CDR3 protein: CASSRPGLRGEQFF. Here the CDR3 DNA reads TGTGCCAGCAGCAGACCGGGGCTTCGGGGTGAGCAGTTCTTC.

The chain links TRBV4-2 to TRBJ1-1; D might be TRBD1 (5 bases). Germline CDR1 is LGHNA and CDR2 is YNFKEQ. With 5 bases removed from V and 8 bases from J, the gap between germline ends came to 12 bases. The CDR3 is 12 amino acids. CDR3 nucleotides: TGTGCCAGCAGCGACACCGGGACGGAAGCTTTCTTT. Translation: CASSDTGTEAFF.

V gene TRBV5-4 combines with J gene TRBJ2-1; D gene ambiguous. Trimming removed 6 bases from V and 5 bases from J, with 12 bases in between. The CDR3 length is 13 residues. CDR1 is SGHNT, CDR2 YYREEE, per germline (reference sequence). The CDR3 DNA is TGTGCCAGCACCAAAGTGGGCAACAATGAGCAGTTCTTC. Amino acids: CASTKVGNNEQFF.

The J gene is TRBJ1-5, the V gene TRBV19, with 7 bases matching TRBD1. Per germline, CDR1 LNHDA and CDR2 SQIVND (reference sequence). The CDR3 runs 15 residues. V lost 3 bases to trimming and J lost 0 bases; unmatched junction nucleotides: 2. As DNA, the CDR3 is TGTGCCAGTAGTATGGGACAGATTAGCAATCAGCCCCAGCATTTT. Its protein product is CASSMGQISNQPQHF.

The V gene is TRBV5-8, the J gene TRBJ2-5; TRBD1 agrees at 7 bases. Trimming took 4 bases from V and 5 from J; bases not matched to a gene: 11. CDR1 is SGHTS, CDR2 YDEGEE, per germline. The CDR3 spans 15 residues. CDR3: CASSVGQEPPETQYF. The CDR3 bases are TGTGCCAGCAGCGTCGGACAGGAGCCCCCGGAGACCCAGTACTTC.

V usage is TRBV11-2 and J usage is TRBJ1-1; D not certain. Trimming pared 2 bases from V and 1 base from J, leaving 8 bases between. Germline V gene data show CDR1 as SGHAT and CDR2 as FQNNGV. The CDR3 runs 14 residues. CDR3: CASSLRRSNTEAFF. DNA for the CDR3: TGTGCCAGCAGCTTACGACGGTCGAACACTGAAGCTTTCTTT.

The chain couples TRBV5-4 to TRBJ1-2, with TRBD1 matching over 8 bases. The junction had 3 bases not matched to a gene; V was cut back by 2 bases and J by 6 bases. CDR3 length: 13 residues. Germline V gene data show CDR1 as SGHNT and CDR2 as YYREEE (reference sequence). As DNA, the CDR3 is TGTGCCAGCAGCTTCGGGACAGGAAATGGCTACACCTTC. It specifies CASSFGTGNGYTF.

The chain is built from TRBV28 and TRBJ1-4, with D hard to call. Germline CDR1 is MDHEN and CDR2 is SYDVKM. CDR3 length equals 16 residues. The V end lost 6 bases, the J end lost 6 bases, and 20 bases lay between the germline ends. This CDR3 reads CASSLEGGSGYEKLFF. CDR3 coding DNA: TGTGCCAGCAGCTTGGAAGGAGGAAGTGGGTATGAAAAACTGTTTTTT.

V and J are TRBV28 and TRBJ2-5; D gene uncertain. The CDR3 is 19 amino acids. Germline loops: CDR1 MDHEN, CDR2 SYDVKM. V shed 2 bases and J shed 2 bases, with 24 bases lying between them. In nucleotides, the CDR3 is TGTGCCAGCAGTTTACTGGCCCTGGCTATGGGCCGATCTCAAGAGACCCAGTACTTC. It encodes CASSLLALAMGRSQETQYF.